Presented here are 11 T cell receptor beta chains from one specimen sequenced in a study of siplizumab effects on memory and regulatory T cells. Some clones are missing from TCRdb's copy, which holds only in-frame ones; the method was immunoSEQ multiplex PCR. The table has some 100,000 clones, around 97% seen once. The sample was naive CD4+ T cells sorted from blood. The receptors originated from a human donor in good health.

The chain couples TRBV7-2 to TRBJ2-7; D assignment may be TRBD1 or TRBD2 (5 bases each). CDR3 size: 14 residues. V was shortened by 0 bases and J by 2 bases, with 8 bases between the two germline ends. The germline CDR1 and CDR2 sequences are SGHTA and FQGNSA. The CDR3 DNA is TGTGCCAGCAGCTTAGCGAGGGGCCCCTACGAGCAGTACTTC. Translating it yields CASSLARGPYEQYF.

The chain recombines TRBV11-2 with TRBJ2-2; D unclear. This CDR3 region has 14 residues. V was cut by 5 bases and J by 7 bases, with 14 bases left in between. The germline CDR1 and CDR2 sequences are SGHAT and FQNNGV. CDR3 in DNA: TGTGCCAGCAGCCCCTCAGCACACTACGGGGAGCTGTTTTTT. Translation gives CASSPSAHYGELFF. Supplemented by reference TRBV11-2 and TRBJ2-2, the full variable domain reads EAGVAQSPRYKIIEKRQSVAFWCNPISGHATLYWYQQILGQGPKLLIQFQNNGVVDDSQLPKDRFSAERLKGVDSTLKIQPAKLEDSAVYLCASSPSAHYGELFFGEGSRLTVL.

This clone came up once. At one of its ends the junction is not consistent with the germline gene, which may arise from a read error. The V gene is TRBV30, the J gene TRBJ2-3; D remains unclear. The length of the CDR3 is 11 residues. The germline V gene has CDR1 GTSNPN and CDR2 SVGIG (reference sequence). This CDR3 reads CAWSVLGPPDF. In DNA, the CDR3 is TGTGCCTGGAGTGTACTTGGGCCCCCAGATTTT.

The chain couples TRBV7-2 to TRBJ2-7; D is ambiguous. The length of the CDR3 is 12 residues. V lost 2 bases, J lost 7 bases, and 9 bases lay in between. In germline, CDR1 is SGHTA, CDR2 FQGNSA. CDR3 in amino acids: CASSLSKWEQYF. DNA of the CDR3: TGTGCCAGCAGCTTATCCAAGTGGGAGCAGTACTTC.

The V and J genes are TRBV7-2 and TRBJ2-7; 7 nucleotides align to TRBD2. The CDR3 is 13 amino acids. Germline CDR1 is SGHTA and CDR2 is FQGNSA. V lost 3 bases to trimming and J lost 6 bases; unmatched junction nucleotides: 5. This CDR3 is CASSFTSGAEQYF. In DNA, the CDR3 is TGTGCCAGCAGCTTCACAAGCGGGGCCGAGCAGTACTTC.

The V call is TRBV6-5, the J call TRBJ1-6, with 7 bases lining up with TRBD1. This CDR3 is built from 14 residues. The J segment lost 3 bases and the V segment lost 6 bases, leaving 2 bases of the junction unmatched. Germline loops: CDR1 MNHEY, CDR2 SVGAGI. CDR3 bases: TGTGCCAGCAGCCCAGGGGGCTATAATTCACCCCTCCACTTT. It encodes CASSPGGYNSPLHF.

The chain uses TRBV25-1 and TRBJ2-3, with 8 bases lining up with TRBD2. Germline V gene data show CDR1 as MGHDK and CDR2 as SYGVNS. CDR3 length equals 16 residues. The ends lost 4 bases at V and 8 bases at J; junction bases unmatched: 14. The CDR3 DNA follows: TGTGCCAGCAGTGCTTCCGGGACTAGTGGATATGGTACGCAGTATTTT. It specifies CASSASGTSGYGTQYF.

The chain carries TRBV5-1 and TRBJ1-1; TRBD1 is a possible D gene (6 bases). The V end was cut by 4 bases, the J end by 2 bases, with 21 bases between. Germline V gives CDR1 SGHRS, CDR2 YFSETQ. The CDR3 runs to 17 residues. The chain's CDR3 is CASSGASSPGDNTEAFF. Here the CDR3 DNA reads TGCGCCAGCAGCGGAGCCTCCAGCCCAGGGGACAACACTGAAGCTTTCTTT.

This clone was counted only a few times. The junction departs from germline at one end; a sequencing error may be responsible. This chain connects TRBV4-2 to TRBJ1-1; possible D gene TRBD1, 6 bases. The germline V gene has CDR1 LGHNA and CDR2 YNFKEQ. The CDR3 sequence is 15 residues long. This CDR3 is CASSQYTGKGYAAPF. The CDR3 DNA reads TGTGCCAGCAGCCAATACACAGGGAAAGGGTATGCAGCCCCCTTT.

The chain couples TRBV5-6 to TRBJ1-4; possibly TRBD1 for D (6 bases). V was pared by 5 bases and J by 3 bases, with 11 bases between. In germline, CDR1 is SGHDT, CDR2 YYEEEE. The CDR3 consists of 14 residues. This CDR3 is CASSPQGPNEKLFF. CDR3 sequence (DNA): TGTGCCAGCAGTCCCCAGGGGCCTAATGAAAAACTGTTTTTT.

V usage is TRBV5-4 and J usage is TRBJ1-1, with a tentative D call TRBD1 (5 bases). The CDR3 spans 14 residues. With 5 bases removed from V and 1 base from J, the gap between germline ends came to 12 bases. From germline, CDR1 is SGHNT and CDR2 YYREEE (reference sequence). The CDR3 DNA reads as TGTGCCAGCAGTTTAGAAACAGGGAACACTGAAGCTTTCTTT. It specifies CASSLETGNTEAFF.